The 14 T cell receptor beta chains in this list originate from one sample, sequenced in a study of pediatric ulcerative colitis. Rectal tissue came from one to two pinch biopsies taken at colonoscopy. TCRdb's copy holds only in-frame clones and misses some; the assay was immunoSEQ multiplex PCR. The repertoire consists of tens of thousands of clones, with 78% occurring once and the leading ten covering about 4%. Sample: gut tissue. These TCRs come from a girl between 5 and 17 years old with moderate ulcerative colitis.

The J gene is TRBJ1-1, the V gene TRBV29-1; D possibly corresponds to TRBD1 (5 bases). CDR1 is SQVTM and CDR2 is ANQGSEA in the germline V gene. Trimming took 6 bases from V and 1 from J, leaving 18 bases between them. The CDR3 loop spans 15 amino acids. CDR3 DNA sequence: TGCAGCGTCCACCGGGGCCTCAACCCGAACACTGAAGCTTTCTTT. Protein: CSVHRGLNPNTEAFF. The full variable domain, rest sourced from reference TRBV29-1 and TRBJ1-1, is SAVISQKPSRDICQRGTSLTIQCQVDSQVTMMFWYRQQPGQSLTLIATANQGSEATYESGFVIDKFPISRPNLTFSTLTVSNMSPEDSSIYLCSVHRGLNPNTEAFFGQGTRLTVV.

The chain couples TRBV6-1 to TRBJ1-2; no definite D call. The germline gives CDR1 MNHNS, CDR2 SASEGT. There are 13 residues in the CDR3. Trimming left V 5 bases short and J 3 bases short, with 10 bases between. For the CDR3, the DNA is TGTGCCAGCAGTTTAGACGATTACTATGGCTACACCTTC. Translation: CASSLDDYYGYTF.

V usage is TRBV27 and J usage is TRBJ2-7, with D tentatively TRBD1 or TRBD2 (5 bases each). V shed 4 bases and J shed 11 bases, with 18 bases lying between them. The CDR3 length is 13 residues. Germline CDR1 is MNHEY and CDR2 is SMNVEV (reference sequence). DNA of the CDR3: TGTGCCAGCAGTTCAAACCGGGACGGTAGGAAGTACTTC. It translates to CASSSNRDGRKYF.

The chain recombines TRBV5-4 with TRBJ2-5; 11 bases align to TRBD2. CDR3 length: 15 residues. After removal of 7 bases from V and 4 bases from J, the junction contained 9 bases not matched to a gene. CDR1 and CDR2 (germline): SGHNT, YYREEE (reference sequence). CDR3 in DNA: TGTGCCAGCCGCCCGCGGCTAGCGGGGGGAGAGACCCAGTACTTC. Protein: CASRPRLAGGETQYF.

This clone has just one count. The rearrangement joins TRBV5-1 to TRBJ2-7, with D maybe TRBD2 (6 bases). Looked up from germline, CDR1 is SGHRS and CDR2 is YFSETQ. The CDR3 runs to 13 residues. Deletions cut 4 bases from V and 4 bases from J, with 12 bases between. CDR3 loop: CASSVGLNYEQYF. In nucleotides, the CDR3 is TGCGCCAGCAGCGTGGGACTCAATTACGAGCAGTACTTC.

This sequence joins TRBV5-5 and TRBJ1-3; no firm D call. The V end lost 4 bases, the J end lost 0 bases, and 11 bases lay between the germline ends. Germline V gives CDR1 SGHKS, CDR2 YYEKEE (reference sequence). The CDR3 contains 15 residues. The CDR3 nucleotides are TGTGCCAGCAGCCCGGCAGCACCCTCTGGAAACACCATATATTTT. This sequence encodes CASSPAAPSGNTIYF.

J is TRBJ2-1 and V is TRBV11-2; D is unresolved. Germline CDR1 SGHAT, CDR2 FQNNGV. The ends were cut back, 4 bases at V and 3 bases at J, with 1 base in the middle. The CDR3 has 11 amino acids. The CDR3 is CASSYYNEQFF. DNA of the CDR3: TGTGCCAGCAGCTACTACAATGAGCAGTTCTTC.

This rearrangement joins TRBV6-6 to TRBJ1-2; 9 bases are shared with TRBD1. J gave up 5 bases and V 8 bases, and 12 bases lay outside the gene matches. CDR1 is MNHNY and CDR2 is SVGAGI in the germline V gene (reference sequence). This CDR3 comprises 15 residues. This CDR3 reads CASRSTGGLIYGYTF. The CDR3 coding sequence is TGTGCCAGCCGATCTACAGGGGGCTTGATATATGGCTACACCTTC.

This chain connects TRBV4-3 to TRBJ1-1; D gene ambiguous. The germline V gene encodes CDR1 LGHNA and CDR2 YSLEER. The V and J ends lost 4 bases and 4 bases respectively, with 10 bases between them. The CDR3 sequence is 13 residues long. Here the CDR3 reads CASSPRQFTEAFF. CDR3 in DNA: TGCGCCAGCAGCCCCAGGCAGTTCACTGAAGCTTTCTTT.

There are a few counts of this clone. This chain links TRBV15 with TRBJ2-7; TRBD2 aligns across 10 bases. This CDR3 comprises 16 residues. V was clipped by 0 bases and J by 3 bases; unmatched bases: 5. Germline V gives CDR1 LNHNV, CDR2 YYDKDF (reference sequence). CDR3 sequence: CATSRDRASGSYEQYF. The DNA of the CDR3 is TGTGCCACCAGCAGAGACAGAGCTAGCGGGAGCTACGAGCAGTACTTC.

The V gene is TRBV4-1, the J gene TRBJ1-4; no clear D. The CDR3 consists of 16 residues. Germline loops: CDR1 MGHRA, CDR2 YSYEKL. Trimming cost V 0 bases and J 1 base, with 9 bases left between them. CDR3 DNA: TGCGCCAGCAGCCAAGATTCGACTGGAACTAATGAAAAACTGTTTTTT. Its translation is CASSQDSTGTNEKLFF.

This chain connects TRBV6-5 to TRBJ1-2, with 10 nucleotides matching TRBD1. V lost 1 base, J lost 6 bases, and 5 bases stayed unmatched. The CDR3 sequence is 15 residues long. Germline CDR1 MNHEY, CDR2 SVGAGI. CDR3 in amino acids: CASSYLRGQGNGYTF. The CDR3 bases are TGTGCCAGCAGTTACTTAAGGGGACAGGGGAATGGCTACACCTTC.

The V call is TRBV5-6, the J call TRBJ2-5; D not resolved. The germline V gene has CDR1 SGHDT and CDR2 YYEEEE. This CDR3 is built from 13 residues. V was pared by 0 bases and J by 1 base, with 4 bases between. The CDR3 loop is CASSLAVQETQYF. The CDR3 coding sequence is TGTGCCAGCAGCTTGGCCGTCCAAGAGACCCAGTACTTC. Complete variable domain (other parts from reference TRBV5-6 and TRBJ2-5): DAGVTQSPTHLIKTRGQQVTLRCSPKSGHDTVSWYQQALGQGPQFIFQYYEEEERQRGNFPDRFSGHQFPNYSSELNVNALLLGDSALYLCASSLAVQETQYFGPGTRLLVL.

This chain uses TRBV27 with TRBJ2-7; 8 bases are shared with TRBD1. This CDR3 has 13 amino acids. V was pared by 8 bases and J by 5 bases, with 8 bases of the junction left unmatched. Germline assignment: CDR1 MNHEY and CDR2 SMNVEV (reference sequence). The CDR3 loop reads CASGGTGYDEQYF. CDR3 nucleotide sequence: TGTGCCAGCGGGGGGACAGGATACGACGAGCAGTACTTC.